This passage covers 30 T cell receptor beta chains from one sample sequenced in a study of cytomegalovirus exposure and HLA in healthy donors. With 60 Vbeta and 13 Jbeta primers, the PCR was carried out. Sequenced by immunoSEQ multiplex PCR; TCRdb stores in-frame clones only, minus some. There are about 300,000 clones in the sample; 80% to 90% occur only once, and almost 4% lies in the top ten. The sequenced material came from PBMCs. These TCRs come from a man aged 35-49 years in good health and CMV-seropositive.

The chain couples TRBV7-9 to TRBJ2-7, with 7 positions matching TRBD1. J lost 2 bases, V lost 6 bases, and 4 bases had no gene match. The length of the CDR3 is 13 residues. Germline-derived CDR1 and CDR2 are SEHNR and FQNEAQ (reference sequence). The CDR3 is CASRRGQAYEQYF. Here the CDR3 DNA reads TGTGCCAGCAGACGAGGACAGGCCTACGAGCAGTACTTC.

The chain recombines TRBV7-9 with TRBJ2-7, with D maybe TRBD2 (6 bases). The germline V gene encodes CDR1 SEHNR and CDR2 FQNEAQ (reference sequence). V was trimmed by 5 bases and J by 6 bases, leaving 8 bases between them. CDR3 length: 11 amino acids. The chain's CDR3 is CASSGEAEQYF. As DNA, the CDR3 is TGTGCCAGCAGCGGGGAGGCCGAGCAGTACTTC.

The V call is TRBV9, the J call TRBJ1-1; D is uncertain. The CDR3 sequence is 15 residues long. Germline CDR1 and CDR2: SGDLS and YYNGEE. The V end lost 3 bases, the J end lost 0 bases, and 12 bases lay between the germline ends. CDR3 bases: TGTGCCAGCAGCGCCGACGGGAGCATGAACACTGAAGCTTTCTTT. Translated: CASSADGSMNTEAFF.

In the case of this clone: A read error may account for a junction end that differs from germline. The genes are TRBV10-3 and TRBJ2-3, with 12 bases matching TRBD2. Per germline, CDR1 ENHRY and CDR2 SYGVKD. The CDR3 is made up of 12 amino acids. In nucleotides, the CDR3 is TGTGCCATCAGTTCGACTAGCGGGAGTACCCATTTT. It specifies CAISSTSGSTHF.

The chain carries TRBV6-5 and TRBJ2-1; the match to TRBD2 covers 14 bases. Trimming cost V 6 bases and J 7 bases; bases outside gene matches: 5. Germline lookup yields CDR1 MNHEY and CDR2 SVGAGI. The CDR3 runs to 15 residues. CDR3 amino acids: CASRSGTSGSNEQFF. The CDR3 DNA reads TGTGCCAGCAGGTCCGGGACTAGCGGGAGTAATGAGCAGTTCTTC.

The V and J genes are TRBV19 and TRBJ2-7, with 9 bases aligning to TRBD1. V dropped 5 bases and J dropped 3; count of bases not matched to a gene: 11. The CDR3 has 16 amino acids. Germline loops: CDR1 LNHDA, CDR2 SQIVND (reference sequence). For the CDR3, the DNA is TGTGCCAGTAGTGGGAGGGACAGGGTGGGCGGCTACGAGCAGTACTTC. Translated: CASSGRDRVGGYEQYF.

The CDR3 sequence is CCGSTGELFF. The DNA of the CDR3 is TGTTGCGGGAGTACCGGGGAGCTGTTTTTT. The gene calls are TRBV7-9 and TRBJ2-2; 7 bases are a match to TRBD2. CDR1 SEHNR and CDR2 FQNEAQ come from the germline V gene (reference sequence). The CDR3 contains 10 residues. Full variable domain (remainder filled in from reference TRBV7-9 and TRBJ2-2): DTGVSQNPRHKITKRGQNVTFRCDPISEHNRLYWYRQTLGQGPEFLTYFQNEAQLEKSRLLSDRFSAERPKGSFSTLEIQRTEQGDSAMYLCCGSTGELFFGEGSRLTVL.

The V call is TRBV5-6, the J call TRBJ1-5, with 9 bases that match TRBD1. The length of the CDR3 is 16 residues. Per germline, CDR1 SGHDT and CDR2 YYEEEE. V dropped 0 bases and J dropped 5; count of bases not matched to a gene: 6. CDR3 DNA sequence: TGTGCCAGCAGCTTGGCAGGGACAGGGTTGTATCAGCCCCAGCATTTT. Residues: CASSLAGTGLYQPQHF.

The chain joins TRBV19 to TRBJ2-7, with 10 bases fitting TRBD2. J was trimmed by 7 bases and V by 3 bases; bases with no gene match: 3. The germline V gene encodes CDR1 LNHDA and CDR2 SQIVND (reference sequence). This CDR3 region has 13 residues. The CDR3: CASSMGLAREQYF. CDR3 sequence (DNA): TGTGCCAGTAGTATGGGACTAGCGAGGGAGCAGTACTTC.

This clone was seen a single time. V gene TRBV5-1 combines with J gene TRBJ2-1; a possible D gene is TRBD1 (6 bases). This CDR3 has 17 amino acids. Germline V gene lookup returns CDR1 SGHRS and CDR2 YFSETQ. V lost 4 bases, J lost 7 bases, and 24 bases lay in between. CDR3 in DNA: TGCGCCAGCAGCGTCCGTCTGAATACAGGGATGGAAAATGAGCAGTTCTTC. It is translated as CASSVRLNTGMENEQFF.

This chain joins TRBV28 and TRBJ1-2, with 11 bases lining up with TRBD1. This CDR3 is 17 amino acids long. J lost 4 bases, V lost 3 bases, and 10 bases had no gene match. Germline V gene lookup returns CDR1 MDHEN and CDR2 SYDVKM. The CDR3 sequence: CASSLGARTGGVYGYTF. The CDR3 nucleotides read TGTGCCAGCAGTTTGGGAGCTAGGACAGGGGGCGTCTATGGCTACACCTTC.

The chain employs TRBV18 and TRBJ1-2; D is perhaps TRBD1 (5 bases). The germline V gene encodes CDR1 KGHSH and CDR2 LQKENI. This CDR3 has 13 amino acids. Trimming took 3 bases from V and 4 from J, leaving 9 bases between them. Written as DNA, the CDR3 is TGTGCCAGCTCACCGGGGCAGACCTATGGCTACACCTTC. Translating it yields CASSPGQTYGYTF.

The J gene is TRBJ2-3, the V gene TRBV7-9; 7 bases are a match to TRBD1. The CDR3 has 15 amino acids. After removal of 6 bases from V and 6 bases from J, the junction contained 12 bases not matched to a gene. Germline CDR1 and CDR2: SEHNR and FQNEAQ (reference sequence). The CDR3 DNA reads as TGTGCCAGCAGTGTTTCTGAGGGGGCGGGCGATACGCAGTATTTT. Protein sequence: CASSVSEGAGDTQYF. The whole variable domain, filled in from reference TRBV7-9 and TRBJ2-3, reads DTGVSQNPRHKITKRGQNVTFRCDPISEHNRLYWYRQTLGQGPEFLTYFQNEAQLEKSRLLSDRFSAERPKGSFSTLEIQRTEQGDSAMYLCASSVSEGAGDTQYFGPGTRLTVL.

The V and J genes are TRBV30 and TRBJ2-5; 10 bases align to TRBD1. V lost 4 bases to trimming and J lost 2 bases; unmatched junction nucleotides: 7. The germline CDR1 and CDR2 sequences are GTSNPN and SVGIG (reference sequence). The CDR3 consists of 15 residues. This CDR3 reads CAWNRQGASQETQYF. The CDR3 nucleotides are TGTGCCTGGAACCGACAGGGGGCGAGTCAAGAGACCCAGTACTTC.

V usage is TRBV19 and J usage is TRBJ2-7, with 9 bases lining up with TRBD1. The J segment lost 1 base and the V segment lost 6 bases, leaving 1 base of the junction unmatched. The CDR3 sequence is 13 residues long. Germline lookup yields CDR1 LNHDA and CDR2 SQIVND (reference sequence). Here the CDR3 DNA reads TGTGCCAGTAGCGGGACAGGGTCCTACGAGCAGTACTTC. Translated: CASSGTGSYEQYF.

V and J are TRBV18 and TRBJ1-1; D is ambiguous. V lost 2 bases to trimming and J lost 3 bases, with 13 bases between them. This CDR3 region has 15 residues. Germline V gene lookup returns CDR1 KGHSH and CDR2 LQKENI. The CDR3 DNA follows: TGTGCCAGCTCACCATTCCAAGAGGGTTACACTGAAGCTTTCTTT. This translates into CASSPFQEGYTEAFF.

CDR3 in amino acids: CASSQDKAGALYEQYF. As DNA, the CDR3 is TGCGCCAGCAGCCAAGATAAGGCAGGGGCCCTCTACGAGCAGTACTTC. The chain combines TRBV4-3 with TRBJ2-7, with a tentative D call TRBD1 (6 bases). There are 16 residues in the CDR3. Germline V gives CDR1 LGHNA, CDR2 YSLEER. Trimming pared 0 bases from V and 3 bases from J, leaving 15 bases between.

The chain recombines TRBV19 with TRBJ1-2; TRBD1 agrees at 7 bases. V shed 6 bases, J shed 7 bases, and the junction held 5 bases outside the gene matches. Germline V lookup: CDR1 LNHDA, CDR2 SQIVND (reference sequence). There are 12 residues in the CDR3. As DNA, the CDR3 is TGTGCCAGTAGCGACGGACAGGTTGGCTACACCTTC. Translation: CASSDGQVGYTF.

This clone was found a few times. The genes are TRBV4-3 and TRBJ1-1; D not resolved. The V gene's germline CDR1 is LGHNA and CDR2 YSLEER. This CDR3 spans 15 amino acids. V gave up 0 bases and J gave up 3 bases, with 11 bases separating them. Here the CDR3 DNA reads TGCGCCAGCAGCCAAGATGGAGGGCCTCACACTGAAGCTTTCTTT. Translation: CASSQDGGPHTEAFF.

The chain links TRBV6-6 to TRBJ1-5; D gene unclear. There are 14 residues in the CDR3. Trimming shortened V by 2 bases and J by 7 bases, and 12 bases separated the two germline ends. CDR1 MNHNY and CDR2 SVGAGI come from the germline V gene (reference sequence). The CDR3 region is CASSYGGGGQPQHF. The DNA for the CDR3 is TGTGCCAGCAGTTACGGAGGAGGTGGACAGCCCCAGCATTTT.

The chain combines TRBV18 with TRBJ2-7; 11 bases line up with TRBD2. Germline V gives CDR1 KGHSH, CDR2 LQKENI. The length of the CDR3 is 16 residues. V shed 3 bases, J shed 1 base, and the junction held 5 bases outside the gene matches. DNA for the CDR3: TGTGCCAGCTCACCGGGACTAGCGGTGAATTCCTACGAGCAGTACTTC. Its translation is CASSPGLAVNSYEQYF.

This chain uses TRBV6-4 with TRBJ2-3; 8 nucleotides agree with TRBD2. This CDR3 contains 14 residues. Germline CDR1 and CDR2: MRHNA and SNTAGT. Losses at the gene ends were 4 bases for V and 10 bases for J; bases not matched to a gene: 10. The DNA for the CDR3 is TGTGCCAGCAGTGTTGTGGCGGGAGGTAGGGCGCAGTATTTT. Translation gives CASSVVAGGRAQYF.

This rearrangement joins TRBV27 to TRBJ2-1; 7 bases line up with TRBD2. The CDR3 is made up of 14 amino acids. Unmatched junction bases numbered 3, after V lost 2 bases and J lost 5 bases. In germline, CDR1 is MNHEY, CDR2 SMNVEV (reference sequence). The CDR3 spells CASSLASGDNEQFF. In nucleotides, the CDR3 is TGTGCCAGCAGTTTAGCCAGCGGGGACAATGAGCAGTTCTTC.

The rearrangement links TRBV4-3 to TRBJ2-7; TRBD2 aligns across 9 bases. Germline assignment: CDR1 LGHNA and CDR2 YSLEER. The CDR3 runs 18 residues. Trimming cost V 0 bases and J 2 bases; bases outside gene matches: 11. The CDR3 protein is CASSQDRGQRGAPYEQYF. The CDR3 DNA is TGCGCCAGCAGCCAAGATCGGGGCCAGCGGGGGGCCCCCTACGAGCAGTACTTC.

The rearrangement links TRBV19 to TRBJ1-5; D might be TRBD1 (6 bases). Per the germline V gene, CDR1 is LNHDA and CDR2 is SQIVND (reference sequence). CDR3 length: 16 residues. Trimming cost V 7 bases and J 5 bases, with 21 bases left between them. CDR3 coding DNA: TGTGCCAGTAATTTGGGGGGGGCAAGCCCTTATCAGCCCCAGCATTTT. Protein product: CASNLGGASPYQPQHF.

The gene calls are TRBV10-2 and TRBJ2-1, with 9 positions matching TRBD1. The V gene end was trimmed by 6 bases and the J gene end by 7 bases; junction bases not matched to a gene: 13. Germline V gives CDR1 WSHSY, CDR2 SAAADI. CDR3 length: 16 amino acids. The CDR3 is CASRFQGQGSGNEQFF. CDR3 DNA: TGCGCCAGCAGATTTCAGGGACAGGGCTCTGGGAATGAGCAGTTCTTC.

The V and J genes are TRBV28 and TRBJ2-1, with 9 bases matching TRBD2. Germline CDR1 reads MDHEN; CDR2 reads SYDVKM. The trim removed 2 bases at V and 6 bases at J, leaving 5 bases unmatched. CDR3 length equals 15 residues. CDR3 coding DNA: TGTGCCAGCAGTTTAGATCGGCGGGAGGGCAATGAGCAGTTCTTC. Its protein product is CASSLDRREGNEQFF.

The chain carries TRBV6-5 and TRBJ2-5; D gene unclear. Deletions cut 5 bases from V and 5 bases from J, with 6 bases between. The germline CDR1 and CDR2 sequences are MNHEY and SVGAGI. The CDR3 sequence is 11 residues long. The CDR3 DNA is TGTGCCAGCAGTCCCTCCGAGACCCAGTACTTC. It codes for CASSPSETQYF.

CDR3 sequence: CASSQVPSTQYF. The CDR3 nucleotides are TGTGCCAGCAGCCAAGTCCCGAGTACGCAGTATTTT. The V call is TRBV14, the J call TRBJ2-3; D unresolved. Per the germline V gene, CDR1 is SGHDN and CDR2 is FVKESK. Between the trimmed V and J ends, which lost 1 base and 8 bases, there was a span of 7 bases. The CDR3 spans 12 residues.

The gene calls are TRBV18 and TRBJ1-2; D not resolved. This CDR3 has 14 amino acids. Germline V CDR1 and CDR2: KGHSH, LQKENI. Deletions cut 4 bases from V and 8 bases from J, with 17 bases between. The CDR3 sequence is CASSLSQNGYGYTF. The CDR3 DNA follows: TGTGCCAGCTCACTTTCCCAAAACGGGTACGGCTACACCTTC.